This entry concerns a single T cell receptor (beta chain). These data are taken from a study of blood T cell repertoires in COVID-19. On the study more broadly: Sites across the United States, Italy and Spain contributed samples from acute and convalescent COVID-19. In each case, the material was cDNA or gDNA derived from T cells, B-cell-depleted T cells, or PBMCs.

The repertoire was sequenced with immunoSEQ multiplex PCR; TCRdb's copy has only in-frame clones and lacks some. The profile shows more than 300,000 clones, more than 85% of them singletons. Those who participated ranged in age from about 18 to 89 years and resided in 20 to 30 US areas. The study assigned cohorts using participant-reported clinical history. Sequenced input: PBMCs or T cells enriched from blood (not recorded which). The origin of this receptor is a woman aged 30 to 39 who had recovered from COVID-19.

CDR3 bases: TGTGCCAGCTCACCAATTCCGACTAGCGGGAGAGGGGAGCAGTACTTC. This gives the protein CASSPIPTSGRGEQYF. The chain recombines TRBV18 with TRBJ2-7, with 12 positions matching TRBD2. Germline V gives CDR1 KGHSH, CDR2 LQKENI. The CDR3 sequence is 16 residues long. The V and J ends lost 2 bases and 7 bases, in that order; junction bases with no gene match: 9.